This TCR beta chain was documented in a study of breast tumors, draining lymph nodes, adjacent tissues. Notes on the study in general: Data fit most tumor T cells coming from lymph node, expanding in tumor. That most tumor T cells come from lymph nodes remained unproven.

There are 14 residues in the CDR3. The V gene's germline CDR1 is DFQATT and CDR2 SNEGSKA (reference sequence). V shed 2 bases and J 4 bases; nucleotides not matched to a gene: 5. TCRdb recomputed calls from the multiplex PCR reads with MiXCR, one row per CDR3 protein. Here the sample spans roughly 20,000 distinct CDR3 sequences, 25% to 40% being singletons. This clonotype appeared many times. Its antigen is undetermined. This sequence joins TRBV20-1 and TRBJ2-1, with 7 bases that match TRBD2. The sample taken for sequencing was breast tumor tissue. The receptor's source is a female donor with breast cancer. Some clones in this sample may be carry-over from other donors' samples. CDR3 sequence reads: CSARTGLGYNEQFF. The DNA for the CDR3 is TGCAGTGCTAGAACCGGACTAGGGTACAATGAGCAGTTCTTC.